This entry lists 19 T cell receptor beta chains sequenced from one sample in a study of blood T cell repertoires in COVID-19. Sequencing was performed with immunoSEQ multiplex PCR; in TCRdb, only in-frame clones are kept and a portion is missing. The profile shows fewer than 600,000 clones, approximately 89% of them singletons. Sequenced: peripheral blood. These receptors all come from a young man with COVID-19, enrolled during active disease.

CDR3 protein: CASSGGEPGQGFYEQYF. For the CDR3, the DNA is TGTGCCAGTAGTGGGGGGGAGCCGGGACAGGGGTTCTACGAGCAGTACTTC. This chain links TRBV19 with TRBJ2-7; 10 bases are shared with TRBD1. This CDR3 comprises 17 residues. From germline, CDR1 is LNHDA and CDR2 SQIVND (reference sequence). V lost 5 bases and J lost 3; bases outside the gene matches: 13.

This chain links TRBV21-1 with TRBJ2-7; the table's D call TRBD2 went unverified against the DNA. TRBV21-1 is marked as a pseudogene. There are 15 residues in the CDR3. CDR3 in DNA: TGTGCCAGCAGCAATGTAGCGGGAGGGCCCTACGAGCAGTACTTC. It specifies CASSNVAGGPYEQYF.

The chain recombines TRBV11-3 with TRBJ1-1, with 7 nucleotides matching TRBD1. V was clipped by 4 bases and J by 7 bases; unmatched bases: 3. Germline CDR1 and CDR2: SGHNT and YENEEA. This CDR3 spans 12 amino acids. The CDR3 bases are TGTGCCAGCAGCTCGGGACAGAATGAAGCTTTCTTT. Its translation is CASSSGQNEAFF.

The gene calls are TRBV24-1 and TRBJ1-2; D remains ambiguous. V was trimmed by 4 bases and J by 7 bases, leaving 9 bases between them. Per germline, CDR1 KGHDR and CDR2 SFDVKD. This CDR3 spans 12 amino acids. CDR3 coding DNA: TGTGCCACCAGTGACCCCTCCGGTGGCTACACCTTC. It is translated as CATSDPSGGYTF.

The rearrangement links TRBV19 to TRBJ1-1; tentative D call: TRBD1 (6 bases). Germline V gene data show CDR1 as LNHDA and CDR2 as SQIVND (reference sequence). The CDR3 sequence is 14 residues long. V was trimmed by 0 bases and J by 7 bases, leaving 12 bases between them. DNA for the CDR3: TGTGCCAGTAGTATAGATCTTACAGGGAATGAAGCTTTCTTT. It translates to CASSIDLTGNEAFF.

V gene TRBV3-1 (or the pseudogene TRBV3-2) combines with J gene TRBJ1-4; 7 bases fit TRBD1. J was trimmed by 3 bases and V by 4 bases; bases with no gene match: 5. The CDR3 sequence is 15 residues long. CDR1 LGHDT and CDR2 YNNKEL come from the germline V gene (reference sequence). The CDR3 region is CASSPGTASNEKLFF. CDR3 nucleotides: TGTGCCAGCAGCCCTGGGACAGCTTCTAATGAAAAACTGTTTTTT.

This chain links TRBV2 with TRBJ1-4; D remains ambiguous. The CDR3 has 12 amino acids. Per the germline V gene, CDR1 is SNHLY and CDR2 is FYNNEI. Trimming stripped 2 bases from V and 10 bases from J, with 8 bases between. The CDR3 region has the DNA TGTGCCAGCAGTGAATTGAGGAGAAAACTGTTTTTT. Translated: CASSELRRKLFF.

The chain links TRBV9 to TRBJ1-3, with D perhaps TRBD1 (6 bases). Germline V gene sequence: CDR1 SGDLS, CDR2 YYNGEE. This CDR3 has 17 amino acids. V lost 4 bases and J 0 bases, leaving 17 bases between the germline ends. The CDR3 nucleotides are TGTGCCAGCAGCCCCCAAACGGACAGTTTCTCTGGAAACACCATATATTTT. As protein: CASSPQTDSFSGNTIYF. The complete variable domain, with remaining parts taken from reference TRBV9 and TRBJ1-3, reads DSGVTQTPKHLITATGQRVTLRCSPRSGDLSVYWYQQSLDQGLQFLIQYYNGEERAKGNILERFSAQQFPDLHSELNLSSLELGDSALYFCASSPQTDSFSGNTIYFGEGSWLTVV.

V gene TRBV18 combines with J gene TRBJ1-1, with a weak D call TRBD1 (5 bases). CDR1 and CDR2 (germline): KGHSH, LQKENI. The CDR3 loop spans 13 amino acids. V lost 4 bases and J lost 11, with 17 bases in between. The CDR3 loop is CASSQSGQEDAFF. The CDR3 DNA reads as TGTGCCAGCTCACAATCCGGACAAGAGGACGCTTTCTTT. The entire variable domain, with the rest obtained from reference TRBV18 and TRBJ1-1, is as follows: NAGVMQNPRHLVRRRGQEARLRCSPMKGHSHVYWYRQLPEEGLKFMVYLQKENIIDESGMPKERFSAEFPKEGPSILRIQQVVRGDSAAYFCASSQSGQEDAFFGQGTRLTVV.

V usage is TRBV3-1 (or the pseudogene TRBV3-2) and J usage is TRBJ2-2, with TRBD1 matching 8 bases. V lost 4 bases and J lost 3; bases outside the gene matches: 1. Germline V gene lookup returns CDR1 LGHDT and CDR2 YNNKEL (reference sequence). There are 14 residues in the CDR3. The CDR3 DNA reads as TGTGCCAGCAGCCCGACAGGGGACACCGGGGAGCTGTTTTTT. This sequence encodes CASSPTGDTGELFF.

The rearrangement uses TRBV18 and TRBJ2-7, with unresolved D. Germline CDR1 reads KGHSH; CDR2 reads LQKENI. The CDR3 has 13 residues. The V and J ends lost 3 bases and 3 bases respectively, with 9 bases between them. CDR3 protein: CASSPGPFYEQYF. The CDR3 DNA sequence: TGTGCCAGCTCACCCGGTCCATTCTACGAGCAGTACTTC. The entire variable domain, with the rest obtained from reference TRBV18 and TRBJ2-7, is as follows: NAGVMQNPRHLVRRRGQEARLRCSPMKGHSHVYWYRQLPEEGLKFMVYLQKENIIDESGMPKERFSAEFPKEGPSILRIQQVVRGDSAAYFCASSPGPFYEQYFGPGTRLTVT.

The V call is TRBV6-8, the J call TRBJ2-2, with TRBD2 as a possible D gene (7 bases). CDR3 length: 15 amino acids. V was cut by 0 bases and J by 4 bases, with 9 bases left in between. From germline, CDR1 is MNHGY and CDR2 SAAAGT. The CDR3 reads CASSYSGGLTGELFF. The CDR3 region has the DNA TGTGCCAGCAGTTACTCCGGGGGGCTCACCGGGGAGCTGTTTTTT.

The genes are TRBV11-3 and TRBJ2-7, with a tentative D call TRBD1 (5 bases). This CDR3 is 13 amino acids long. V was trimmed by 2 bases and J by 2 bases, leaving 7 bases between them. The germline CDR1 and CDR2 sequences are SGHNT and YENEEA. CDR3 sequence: CASSLQGTYEQYF. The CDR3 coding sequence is TGTGCCAGCAGCTTACAGGGAACCTACGAGCAGTACTTC.

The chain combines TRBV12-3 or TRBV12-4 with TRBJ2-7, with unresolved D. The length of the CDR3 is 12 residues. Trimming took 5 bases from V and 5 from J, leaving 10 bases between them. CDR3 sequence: CASSASAHEQYF. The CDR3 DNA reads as TGTGCCAGCAGTGCCTCAGCGCACGAGCAGTACTTC.

The CDR3 coding sequence is TGTGCCAGCAGCTTAGAGCTAGCGGAGTTCACAGATACGCAGTATTTT. It translates to CASSLELAEFTDTQYF. This chain connects TRBV11-3 to TRBJ2-3; 7 bases align to TRBD2. Trimming removed 0 bases from V and 2 bases from J; junction bases left unmatched: 5. Germline V lookup: CDR1 SGHNT, CDR2 YENEEA. This CDR3 has 16 amino acids.

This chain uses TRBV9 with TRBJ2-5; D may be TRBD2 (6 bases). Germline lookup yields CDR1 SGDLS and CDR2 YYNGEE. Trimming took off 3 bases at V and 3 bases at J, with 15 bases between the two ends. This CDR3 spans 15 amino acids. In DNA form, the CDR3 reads TGTGCCAGCAGCGCCGGCACTAGCAATGAAGAGACCCAGTACTTC. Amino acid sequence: CASSAGTSNEETQYF.

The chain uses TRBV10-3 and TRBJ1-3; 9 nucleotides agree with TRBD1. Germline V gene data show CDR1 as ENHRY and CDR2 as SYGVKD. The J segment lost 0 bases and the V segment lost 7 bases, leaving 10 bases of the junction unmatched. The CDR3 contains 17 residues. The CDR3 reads CAIKAHTGQGSGNTIYF. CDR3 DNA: TGTGCCATCAAGGCCCACACGGGACAGGGCTCTGGAAACACCATATATTTT.

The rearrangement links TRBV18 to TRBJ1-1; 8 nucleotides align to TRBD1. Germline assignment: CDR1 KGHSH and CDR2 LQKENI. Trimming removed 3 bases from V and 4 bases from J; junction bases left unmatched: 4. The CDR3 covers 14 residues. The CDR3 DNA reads TGTGCCAGCTCACCCCAGACAGGGGTCACTGAAGCTTTCTTT. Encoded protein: CASSPQTGVTEAFF.

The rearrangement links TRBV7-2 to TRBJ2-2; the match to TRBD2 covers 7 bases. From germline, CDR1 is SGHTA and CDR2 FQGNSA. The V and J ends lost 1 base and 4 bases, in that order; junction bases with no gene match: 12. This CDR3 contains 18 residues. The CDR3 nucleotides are TGTGCCAGCAGCTTAGTGGGGCAGGCGGGAGCCGGCACCGGGGAGCTGTTTTTT. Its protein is CASSLVGQAGAGTGELFF.